Listed here are 26 T cell receptor beta chains from one sample, sequenced in a study of blood T cell repertoires in COVID-19. The data were produced by immunoSEQ multiplex PCR, yet TCRdb's version contains in-frame clones alone and is incomplete. The table records over 85,000 clones, 75% to 90% of them present only once. The source material was peripheral blood. Receptor source: a woman of 80 years or more with acute or convalescent COVID-19.

The chain couples TRBV19 to TRBJ1-5, with a weak D call TRBD1 (6 bases). The CDR3 covers 14 residues. Trimming removed 6 bases at V and 6 bases at J, with 15 bases between. CDR1 is LNHDA, CDR2 SQIVND, per germline (reference sequence). CDR3 loop: CASRSYRVGQPQHF. In nucleotides, the CDR3 is TGTGCCAGTAGATCCTACAGGGTGGGTCAGCCCCAGCATTTT.

A single count supports this clone. The chain recombines TRBV28 with TRBJ1-2, with a weak D call TRBD1 (5 bases). This CDR3 spans 14 amino acids. The V end lost 2 bases, the J end lost 6 bases, and 13 bases lay between the germline ends. Germline loops: CDR1 MDHEN, CDR2 SYDVKM. This chain's CDR3 is CASSLGRGGHGYTF. DNA of the CDR3: TGTGCCAGCAGTTTAGGGAGGGGCGGTCATGGCTACACCTTC.

This CDR3 is CASSPDGQLNYGYTF. The CDR3 DNA reads TGTGCCAGCAGCCCCGATGGGCAGCTAAACTATGGCTACACCTTC. The rearrangement uses TRBV27 and TRBJ1-2; D remains ambiguous. V was shortened by 6 bases and J by 2 bases, with 16 bases between the two germline ends. There are 15 residues in the CDR3. From germline, CDR1 is MNHEY and CDR2 SMNVEV (reference sequence).

This chain links TRBV6-5 with TRBJ1-1; D not resolved. The CDR3 contains 15 residues. Trimming pared 0 bases from V and 2 bases from J, leaving 10 bases between. The V gene's germline CDR1 is MNHEY and CDR2 SVGAGI. The CDR3 DNA sequence: TGTGCCAGCAGTTACTCGGAACAGAGAAACACTGAAGCTTTCTTT. This translates into CASSYSEQRNTEAFF.

This chain uses TRBV19 with TRBJ2-7; no clear D gene. CDR3 size: 14 residues. Germline V gene data show CDR1 as LNHDA and CDR2 as SQIVND (reference sequence). The V gene lost 4 bases and the J gene lost 0 bases, with 10 bases spanning the gap. CDR3 sequence: CASSNGVGSYEQYF. In DNA, the CDR3 is TGTGCCAGTAGTAATGGTGTCGGCTCCTACGAGCAGTACTTC.

The chain couples TRBV6-5 to TRBJ1-6; D gene unclear. The germline V gene encodes CDR1 MNHEY and CDR2 SVGAGI. The CDR3 runs 13 residues. The V gene lost 6 bases and the J gene lost 8 bases, with 11 bases spanning the gap. CDR3 coding DNA: TGTGCCAGCAGACCAGTGACTTATTCACCCCTCCACTTT. Its translation: CASRPVTYSPLHF.

The CDR3 DNA reads as TGTGCCAGCAGTTACCGGGGTAACACTGAAGCTTTCTTT. Amino acid sequence: CASSYRGNTEAFF. The rearrangement joins TRBV6-5 to TRBJ1-1; no definite D call. Germline CDR1 is MNHEY and CDR2 is SVGAGI. CDR3 length equals 13 residues. The V and J ends lost 2 bases and 2 bases respectively, with 6 bases between them.

V is TRBV25-1 and J is TRBJ1-4; 8 bases are a match to TRBD1. Germline values: CDR1 MGHDK, CDR2 SYGVNS. The CDR3 runs to 16 residues. J was trimmed by 0 bases and V by 5 bases; bases with no gene match: 5. CDR3 in amino acids: CASSPTGGATNEKLFF. The CDR3 DNA reads as TGTGCCAGCAGTCCTACAGGGGGTGCAACTAATGAAAAACTGTTTTTT.

The chain is built from TRBV24-1 and TRBJ2-2, with TRBD1 as a possible D gene (5 bases). The CDR3 consists of 13 residues. The V end lost 8 bases, the J end lost 1 base, and 7 bases lay between the germline ends. Germline V gene sequence: CDR1 KGHDR, CDR2 SFDVKD. The CDR3 DNA reads TGTGCCACCAAACAGGAGAACACCGGGGAGCTGTTTTTT. Translation: CATKQENTGELFF.

The chain employs TRBV7-9 and TRBJ2-7, with a tentative D call TRBD1 (6 bases). Germline assignment: CDR1 SEHNR and CDR2 FQNEAQ (reference sequence). The CDR3 is made up of 12 amino acids. V was clipped by 6 bases and J by 4 bases, with 10 bases between them. The CDR3 nucleotides read TGTGCCAGCAGTTCTACAGGGTACGAGCAGTACTTC. This sequence encodes CASSSTGYEQYF.

The genes are TRBV12-3 or TRBV12-4 and TRBJ1-2, with TRBD1 matching over 7 bases. CDR3 size: 13 residues. V gave up 5 bases and J gave up 7 bases; unmatched junction bases: 7. CDR3 amino acids: CASSIQGVAGYTF. The CDR3, as DNA: TGTGCCAGCAGTATTCAGGGGGTTGCTGGCTACACCTTC.

This rearrangement joins TRBV5-1 to TRBJ2-7; 9 nucleotides line up with TRBD1. J gave up 3 bases and V 4 bases, and 5 bases lay outside the gene matches. CDR3 length: 14 residues. From germline, CDR1 is SGHRS and CDR2 YFSETQ. In DNA, the CDR3 is TGCGCCAGCAGCCAGGGACAGGGCGACTACGAGCAGTACTTC. It is translated as CASSQGQGDYEQYF.

This clone is a singleton in its sample. The chain links TRBV24-1 to TRBJ1-2; TRBD1 matches at 12 bases. From germline, CDR1 is KGHDR and CDR2 SFDVKD. Losses at the gene ends were 7 bases for V and 3 bases for J; bases not matched to a gene: 5. The CDR3 consists of 15 residues. In nucleotides, the CDR3 is TGTGCCACCAGCGGCCGGGACAGGGGGCACTATGGCTACACCTTC. Translating it yields CATSGRDRGHYGYTF.

This chain connects TRBV12-3 or TRBV12-4 to TRBJ2-6; unclear D gene. The CDR3 is made up of 13 amino acids. The V gene lost 8 bases and the J gene lost 2 bases, with 7 bases spanning the gap. CDR3 loop: CASEVAGANVLTF. DNA for the CDR3: TGTGCCAGCGAGGTAGCTGGGGCCAACGTCCTGACTTTC.

The chain has TRBV4-1 and TRBJ1-2; 9 bases are a match to TRBD1. In germline, CDR1 is MGHRA, CDR2 YSYEKL. CDR3 length: 17 amino acids. V lost 4 bases to trimming and J lost 0 bases; unmatched junction nucleotides: 9. The CDR3 DNA follows: TGCGCCAGCAGCCCCCCACAGGGGGCGCGGGCTAACTATGGCTACACCTTC. Its translation is CASSPPQGARANYGYTF.

This clone has more than one count but fewer than ten. The chain recombines TRBV23-1 with TRBJ2-4; 7 bases align to TRBD1. TRBV23-1 is classed as an ORF, of uncertain function. Germline trimming cut 0 bases from V and 1 base from J; bases unmatched to any gene: 6. This CDR3 spans 17 amino acids. In DNA form, the CDR3 reads TGCGCCAGCAGTCAATCGCGACAGGGCTTCGCCAAAAACATTCAGTACTTC. Its translation is CASSQSRQGFAKNIQYF.

This chain uses TRBV5-1 with TRBJ2-5, with a possible D match to TRBD2 (7 bases). V dropped 0 bases and J dropped 4 bases, with 13 bases sitting between them. CDR3 length: 15 amino acids. Germline V CDR1 and CDR2: SGHRS, YFSETQ. As DNA, the CDR3 is TGCGCCAGCAGCTTGGATCCGGGGGGCACAGAGACCCAGTACTTC. Translated: CASSLDPGGTETQYF.

This sequence joins TRBV11-1 and TRBJ2-7, with a weak D call TRBD1 (6 bases). Germline V gives CDR1 SGHAT, CDR2 FQDESV (reference sequence). This CDR3 contains 13 residues. The V end was cut by 3 bases, the J end by 0 bases, with 6 bases between. Here the CDR3 reads CASSLDSSYEQYF. CDR3 sequence (DNA): TGTGCCAGCAGCTTGGACAGCTCCTACGAGCAGTACTTC.

The chain is built from TRBV5-6 and TRBJ1-1, with D possibly TRBD1 on 6 matching bases. The germline V gene has CDR1 SGHDT and CDR2 YYEEEE. The CDR3 is 15 residues long. V gave up 1 base and J gave up 10 bases, with 20 bases separating them. CDR3 sequence (DNA): TGTGCCAGCAGCTTGCGGGACATACAGGTGAGGGGAGCTTTCTTT. It translates to CASSLRDIQVRGAFF.

The chain joins TRBV28 to TRBJ1-4, with a tentative D call TRBD1 (5 bases). The germline V and J ends were trimmed by 2 bases and 7 bases, with 14 bases remaining between them. The CDR3 spans 15 residues. CDR1 and CDR2 from the germline V gene are MDHEN and SYDVKM. The CDR3 DNA reads TGTGCCAGCAGTTTAAATAAGGGGATGGTTGAAAAACTGTTTTTT. It encodes CASSLNKGMVEKLFF. Filled out from reference TRBV28 and TRBJ1-4, the complete variable domain reads DVKVTQSSRYLVKRTGEKVFLECVQDMDHENMFWYRQDPGLGLRLIYFSYDVKMKEKGDIPEGYSVSREKKERFSLILESASTNQTSMYLCASSLNKGMVEKLFFGSGTQLSVL.

Worth noting for this clone: The CDR3 does not end in the conserved phenylalanine or tryptophan, so this is likely a read error. The DNA is omitted, as the CDR3 cannot be located on it reliably, and the CDR3 follows TCRdb's listing. The rearrangement joins TRBV2 to TRBJ2-3; the D call in the table, TRBD2, was not verified against the DNA. Germline lookup yields CDR1 SNHLY and CDR2 FYNNEI. Both ends counted, the CDR3 spans 12 residues. CDR3 in amino acids: CASSSPSGGASV.

The J gene is TRBJ2-3, the V gene TRBV6-5, with D hard to call. V shed 11 bases and J shed 0 bases, with 12 bases lying between them. The CDR3 extends over 13 amino acids. Germline CDR1 MNHEY, CDR2 SVGAGI. CDR3 DNA sequence: TGTGCCGCCCGTAGAGGAAGCACAGATACGCAGTATTTT. Residues: CAARRGSTDTQYF.

The rearrangement joins TRBV29-1 to TRBJ1-4, with 8 bases lining up with TRBD1. The CDR3 totals 15 residues. With 3 bases clipped from V and 5 bases from J, the junction kept 8 bases outside the gene matches. Per germline, CDR1 SQVTM and CDR2 ANQGSEA. CDR3: CSVEGQATFNEKLFF. In DNA, the CDR3 is TGCAGCGTTGAGGGACAGGCGACATTCAATGAAAAACTGTTTTTT.

V is TRBV19 and J is TRBJ1-1, with TRBD1 identical over 7 bases. The CDR3 runs 14 residues. Germline V gene data show CDR1 as LNHDA and CDR2 as SQIVND (reference sequence). V trimming: 7 bases; J trimming: 5 bases; junction bases outside the gene matches: 10. CDR3 bases: TGTGCCAGTACCAGACAGGGTCTGGGGACTGAAGCTTTCTTT. This codes for CASTRQGLGTEAFF. Looking up the rest from reference TRBV19 and TRBJ1-1 gives the full variable domain: DGGITQSPKYLFRKEGQNVTLSCEQNLNHDAMYWYRQDPGQGLRLIYYSQIVNDFQKGDIAEGYSVSREKKESFPLTVTSAQKNPTAFYLCASTRQGLGTEAFFGQGTRLTVV.

This clone was found once. The chain couples TRBV2 to TRBJ1-2; D might be TRBD1 (6 bases). V lost 4 bases, J lost 8 bases, and 11 bases lay in between. Per the germline V gene, CDR1 is SNHLY and CDR2 is FYNNEI. The CDR3 is made up of 12 amino acids. This chain's CDR3 is CASSGRGRGYTF. CDR3 bases: TGTGCCAGCAGTGGCAGGGGCCGAGGCTACACCTTC. Using reference TRBV2 and TRBJ1-2 for the parts outside the CDR3, the full variable domain is EPEVTQTPSHQVTQMGQEVILRCVPISNHLYFYWYRQILGQKVEFLVSFYNNEISEKSEIFDDQFSVERPDGSNFTLKIRSTKLEDSAMYFCASSGRGRGYTFGSGTRLTVV.

The chain uses TRBV13 and TRBJ2-5; tentatively, D is TRBD2 (6 bases). Deletions cut 6 bases from V and 5 bases from J, with 22 bases between. The CDR3 contains 16 residues. Germline CDR1 PRHDT, CDR2 FYEKMQ (reference sequence). CDR3 sequence: CASRNVYRGGRETQYF. The CDR3 bases are TGTGCCAGCAGAAACGTATATAGGGGAGGAAGGGAGACCCAGTACTTC.